This record concerns one T cell receptor (beta chain) sequence. Its target is unknown. The sample comes from a study of cytomegalovirus exposure and HLA in healthy donors. Overall study results and limits: Reports showed the classifier diagnosing cytomegalovirus status with high specificity and sensitivity. In an earlier analysis, about 87% or about 30%: the productive usage of most TCR beta V segments.

Donors were nominally healthy when sampled, though unrecorded immune exposures were likely. Use of 60 Vbeta and 13 Jbeta primers characterized the PCR. Profiling relied on immunoSEQ multiplex PCR, and the TCRdb table lists in-frame clones only, not all of them. The table has approximately 210,000 clones, around 79% seen once; the top ten hold about 0.37%. In germline, CDR1 is SGHRS, CDR2 YFSETQ. The CDR3 runs 16 residues. Trimming removed 0 bases from V and 2 bases from J, with 12 bases in between. V gene TRBV5-1 combines with J gene TRBJ2-4; D is possibly TRBD2 (6 bases). This sequence originates from a male donor in good health and CMV-seropositive. Sample: PBMCs. The chain's CDR3 is CASSLAVGRSKNIQYF. The CDR3 DNA reads as TGCGCCAGCAGCTTGGCCGTAGGGAGGTCCAAAAACATTCAGTACTTC.